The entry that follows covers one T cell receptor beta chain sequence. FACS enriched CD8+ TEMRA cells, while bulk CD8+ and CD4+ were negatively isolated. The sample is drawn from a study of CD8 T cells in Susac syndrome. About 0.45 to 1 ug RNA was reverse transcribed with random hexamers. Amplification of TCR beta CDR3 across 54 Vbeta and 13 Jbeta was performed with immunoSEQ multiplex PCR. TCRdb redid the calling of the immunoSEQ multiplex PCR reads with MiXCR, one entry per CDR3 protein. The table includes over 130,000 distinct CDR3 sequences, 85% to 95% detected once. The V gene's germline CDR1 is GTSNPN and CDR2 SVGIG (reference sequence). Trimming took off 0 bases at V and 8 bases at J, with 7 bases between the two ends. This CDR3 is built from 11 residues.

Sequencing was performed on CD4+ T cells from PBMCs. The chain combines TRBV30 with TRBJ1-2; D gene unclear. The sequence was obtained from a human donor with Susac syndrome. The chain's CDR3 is CAWSVDGGYTF. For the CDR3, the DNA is TGTGCCTGGAGTGTAGATGGCGGCTACACCTTC.